This TCR beta chain was sequenced for a study of OX40 agonist ivuxolimab in advanced cancers. Findings and limits, study-wide: At doses 0.1 to 3.0 mg/kg, CD4+ and CD8+ clones expanded. Expanded clones tended on average to be more numerous among CD8+ T cells than CD4+.

Points on this clone: What it recognizes is unknown. This specimen includes other DNA sequences encoding the same CDR3.

CDR3 length: 15 amino acids. The germline V and J ends were trimmed by 4 bases and 1 base, with 13 bases remaining between them. Germline values: CDR1 ENHRY, CDR2 SYGVKD. TCRdb's table, derived via immunoSEQ multiplex PCR, lists solely in-frame clones and lacks some. The sample has just under 100,000 clones; around 94% are singletons. People who had autoimmune disease history or systemic immunosuppression were excluded. Blood specimens came from baseline, cycle 4 day 1, and cycle 7 day 1. The chain recombines TRBV10-3 with TRBJ1-1, with D tentatively TRBD1 (6 bases). The sequencing used CD4+ or CD8+ T cells sorted from blood, collected in a trial of the OX40 agonist ivuxolimab. This clonotype originated in an adult with an advanced solid tumor such as melanoma, head and neck, liver or kidney cancer. CDR3: CAISGYRVENTEAFF. The CDR3, as DNA: TGTGCCATCAGTGGGTACAGGGTGGAGAACACTGAAGCTTTCTTT.